Presented here are 2 T cell receptor beta chains from one specimen sequenced in a study of early T cells in non-severe SARS-CoV-2 infection. TCRdb used MiXCR to reprocess the 5' RACE reads, holding one entry per CDR3 protein. Of 55,000 to 65,000 distinct CDR3 sequences listed, roughly 10% were seen once; the top ten hold over 8.5%. Input material: whole blood. The receptor source for this set is an adult who was a healthcare worker with PCR-confirmed SARS-CoV-2 infection or an uninfected control (not recorded which).

This clonotype was counted at least ten times. This chain uses TRBV5-4 with TRBJ2-7; 12 positions agree with TRBD2. V gave up 6 bases and J gave up 5 bases; unmatched junction bases: 6. Germline V gene lookup returns CDR1 SGHNT and CDR2 YYREEE (reference sequence). The CDR3 sequence is 14 residues long. For the CDR3, the DNA is TGTGCCAGCAACCCTAGCGGGAGGGAGGACGAGCAGTACTTC. Translation gives CASNPSGREDEQYF.

This clonotype was observed a handful of times. The genes are TRBV28 and TRBJ1-4, with a tentative D call TRBD1 (6 bases). This CDR3 is 13 amino acids long. V was trimmed by 3 bases and J by 14 bases, leaving 16 bases between them. Germline V gene sequence: CDR1 MDHEN, CDR2 SYDVKM. The CDR3 region has the DNA TGTGCCAGCAGTTTGGGTCGGACAGATGAGCTGTTTTTT. Amino acids: CASSLGRTDELFF.